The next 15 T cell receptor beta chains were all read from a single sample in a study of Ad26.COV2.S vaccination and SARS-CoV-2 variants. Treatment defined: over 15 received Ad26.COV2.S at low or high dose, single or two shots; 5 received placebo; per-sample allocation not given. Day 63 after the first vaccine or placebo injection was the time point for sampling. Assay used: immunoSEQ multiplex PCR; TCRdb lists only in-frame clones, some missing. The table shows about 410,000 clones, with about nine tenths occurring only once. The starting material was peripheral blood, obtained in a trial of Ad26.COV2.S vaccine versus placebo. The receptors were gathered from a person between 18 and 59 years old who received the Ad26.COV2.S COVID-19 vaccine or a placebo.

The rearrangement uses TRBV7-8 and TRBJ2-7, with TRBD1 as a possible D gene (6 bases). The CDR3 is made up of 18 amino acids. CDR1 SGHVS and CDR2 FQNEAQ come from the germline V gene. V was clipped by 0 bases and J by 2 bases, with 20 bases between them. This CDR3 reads CASSLAVGLQGKPYEQYF. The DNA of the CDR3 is TGTGCCAGCAGCTTAGCGGTGGGTCTACAGGGCAAACCCTACGAGCAGTACTTC.

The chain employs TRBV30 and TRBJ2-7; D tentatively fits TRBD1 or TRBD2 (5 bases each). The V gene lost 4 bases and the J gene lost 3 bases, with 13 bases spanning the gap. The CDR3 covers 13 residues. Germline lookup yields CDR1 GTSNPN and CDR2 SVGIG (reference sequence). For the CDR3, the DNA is TGTGCCTGGACTCGATGGGGGAACTACGAGCAGTACTTC. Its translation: CAWTRWGNYEQYF.

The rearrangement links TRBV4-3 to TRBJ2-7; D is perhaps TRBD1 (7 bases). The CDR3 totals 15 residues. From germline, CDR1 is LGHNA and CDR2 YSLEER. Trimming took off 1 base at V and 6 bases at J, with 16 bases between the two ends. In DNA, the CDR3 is TGCGCCAGCAGCCAAGGTTTAGGGACAGCGGGCGAGCAGTACTTC. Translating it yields CASSQGLGTAGEQYF.

The CDR3 DNA sequence: TGTGCCAGCAGTTTATTTACGGGGGATAGCAATCAGCCCCAGCATTTT. This translates into CASSLFTGDSNQPQHF. V is TRBV28 and J is TRBJ1-5, with a possible D match to TRBD1 (5 bases). The V gene's germline CDR1 is MDHEN and CDR2 SYDVKM. This CDR3 is 16 amino acids long. Trimming shortened V by 1 base and J by 0 bases, and 10 bases separated the two germline ends.

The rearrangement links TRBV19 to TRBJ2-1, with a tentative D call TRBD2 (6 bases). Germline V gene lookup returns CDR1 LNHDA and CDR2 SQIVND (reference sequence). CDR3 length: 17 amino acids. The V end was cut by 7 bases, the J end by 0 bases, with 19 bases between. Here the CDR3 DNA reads TGTGCCAGTACCGGGGGTACTTCGAGGAGCTCCTACAATGAGCAGTTCTTC. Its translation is CASTGGTSRSSYNEQFF.

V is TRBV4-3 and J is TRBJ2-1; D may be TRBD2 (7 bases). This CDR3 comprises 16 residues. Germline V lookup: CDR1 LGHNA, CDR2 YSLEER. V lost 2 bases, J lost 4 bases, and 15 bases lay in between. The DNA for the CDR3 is TGCGCCAGCAGCCAAAGTCGGGGGGCCCGATACAATGAGCAGTTCTTC. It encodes CASSQSRGARYNEQFF.

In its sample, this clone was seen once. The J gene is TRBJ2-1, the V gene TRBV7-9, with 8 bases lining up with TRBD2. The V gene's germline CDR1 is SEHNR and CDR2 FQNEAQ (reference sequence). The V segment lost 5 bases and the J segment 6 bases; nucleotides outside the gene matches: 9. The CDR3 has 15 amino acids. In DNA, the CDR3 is TGTGCCAGCAGCCTGCCGGGACTAGTTTCCAATGAGCAGTTCTTC. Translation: CASSLPGLVSNEQFF. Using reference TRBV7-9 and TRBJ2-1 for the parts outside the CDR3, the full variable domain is DTGVSQNPRHKITKRGQNVTFRCDPISEHNRLYWYRQTLGQGPEFLTYFQNEAQLEKSRLLSDRFSAERPKGSFSTLEIQRTEQGDSAMYLCASSLPGLVSNEQFFGPGTRLTVL.

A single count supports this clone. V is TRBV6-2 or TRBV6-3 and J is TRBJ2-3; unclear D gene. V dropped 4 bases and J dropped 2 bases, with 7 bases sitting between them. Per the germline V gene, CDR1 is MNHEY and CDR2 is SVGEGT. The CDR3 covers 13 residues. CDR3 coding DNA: TGTGCCAGCAGTTTGTACCCCACAGATACGCAGTATTTT. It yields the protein CASSLYPTDTQYF.

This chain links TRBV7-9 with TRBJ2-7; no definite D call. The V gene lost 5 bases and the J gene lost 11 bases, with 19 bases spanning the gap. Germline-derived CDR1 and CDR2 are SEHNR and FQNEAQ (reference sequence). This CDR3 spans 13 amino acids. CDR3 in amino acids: CASSPESWQIEYF. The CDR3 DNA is TGTGCCAGCAGCCCGGAGTCTTGGCAAATTGAGTACTTC.

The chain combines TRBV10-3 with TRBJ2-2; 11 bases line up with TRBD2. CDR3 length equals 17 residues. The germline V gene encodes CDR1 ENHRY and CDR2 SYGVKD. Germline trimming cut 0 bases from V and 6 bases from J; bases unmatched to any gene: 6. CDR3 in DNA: TGTGCCATCAGTGAGTCAATGACTAGCGGGGCAGCCGGGGAGCTGTTTTTT. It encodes CAISESMTSGAAGELFF.

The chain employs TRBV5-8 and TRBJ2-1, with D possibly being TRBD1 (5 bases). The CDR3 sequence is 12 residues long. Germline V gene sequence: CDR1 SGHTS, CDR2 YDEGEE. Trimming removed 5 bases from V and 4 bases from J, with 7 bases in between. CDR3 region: CASRRQYNEQFF. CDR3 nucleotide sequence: TGTGCCAGCAGACGACAGTACAATGAGCAGTTCTTC.

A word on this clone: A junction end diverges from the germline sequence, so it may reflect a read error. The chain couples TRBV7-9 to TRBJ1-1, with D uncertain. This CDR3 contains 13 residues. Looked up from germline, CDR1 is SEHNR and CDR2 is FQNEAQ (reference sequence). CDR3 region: CASSLEGLPDGLF. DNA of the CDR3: TGTGCCAGCAGCTTGGAAGGACTCCCCGACGGGCTCTTT.

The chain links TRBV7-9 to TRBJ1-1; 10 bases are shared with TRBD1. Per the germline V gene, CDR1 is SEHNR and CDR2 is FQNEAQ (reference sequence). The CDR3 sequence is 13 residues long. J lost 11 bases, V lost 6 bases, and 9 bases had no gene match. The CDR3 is CASRLLDRGDAFF. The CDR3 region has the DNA TGTGCCAGCAGGCTCTTGGACAGGGGGGATGCTTTCTTT.

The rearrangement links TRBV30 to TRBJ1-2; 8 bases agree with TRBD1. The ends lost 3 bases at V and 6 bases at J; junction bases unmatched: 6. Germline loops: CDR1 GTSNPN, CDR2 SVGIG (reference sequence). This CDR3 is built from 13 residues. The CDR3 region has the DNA TGTGCCTGGAGCCCCGGGACAGGTAATGGCTACACCTTC. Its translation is CAWSPGTGNGYTF. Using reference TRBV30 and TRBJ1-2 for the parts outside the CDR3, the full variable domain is SQTIHQWPATLVQPVGSPLSLECTVEGTSNPNLYWYRQAAGRGLQLLFYSVGIGQISSEVPQNLSASRPQDRQFILSSKKLLLSDSGFYLCAWSPGTGNGYTFGSGTRLTVV.

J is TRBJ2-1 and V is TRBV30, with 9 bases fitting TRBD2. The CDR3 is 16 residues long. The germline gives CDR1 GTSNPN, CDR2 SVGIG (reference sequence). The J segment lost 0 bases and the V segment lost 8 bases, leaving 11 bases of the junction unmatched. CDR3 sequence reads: CAASGLATSSYNEQFF. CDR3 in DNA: TGTGCCGCCAGCGGACTAGCGACGAGCTCCTACAATGAGCAGTTCTTC. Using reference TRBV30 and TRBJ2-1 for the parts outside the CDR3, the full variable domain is SQTIHQWPATLVQPVGSPLSLECTVEGTSNPNLYWYRQAAGRGLQLLFYSVGIGQISSEVPQNLSASRPQDRQFILSSKKLLLSDSGFYLCAASGLATSSYNEQFFGPGTRLTVL.